This record looks at one T cell receptor beta chain sequence and its context. No antigen is known for it. The germline V gene has CDR1 SGHRS and CDR2 YFSETQ. V lost 4 bases and J lost 5; bases outside the gene matches: 6. The CDR3 contains 14 residues. The data originate from a study of cytomegalovirus exposure and HLA in healthy donors. PCR primers comprised 60 Vbeta and 13 Jbeta primers. Clones were sequenced by immunoSEQ multiplex PCR, and TCRdb holds only the in-frame ones, with some missing. This sample's clone table lists roughly 75,000 clones. Study findings and constraints: In a later analysis, DRB1 alleles had the most associated TCRs; HLA-C alleles the fewest.

The chain employs TRBV5-1 and TRBJ1-5; TRBD1 agrees at 7 bases. The specimen was PBMCs. The receptor comes from a man aged 35 to 55 in good health and CMV-seronegative. The CDR3 region is CASSLDRADQPQHF. The CDR3 bases are TGCGCCAGCAGCCTCGACAGGGCGGATCAGCCCCAGCATTTT.